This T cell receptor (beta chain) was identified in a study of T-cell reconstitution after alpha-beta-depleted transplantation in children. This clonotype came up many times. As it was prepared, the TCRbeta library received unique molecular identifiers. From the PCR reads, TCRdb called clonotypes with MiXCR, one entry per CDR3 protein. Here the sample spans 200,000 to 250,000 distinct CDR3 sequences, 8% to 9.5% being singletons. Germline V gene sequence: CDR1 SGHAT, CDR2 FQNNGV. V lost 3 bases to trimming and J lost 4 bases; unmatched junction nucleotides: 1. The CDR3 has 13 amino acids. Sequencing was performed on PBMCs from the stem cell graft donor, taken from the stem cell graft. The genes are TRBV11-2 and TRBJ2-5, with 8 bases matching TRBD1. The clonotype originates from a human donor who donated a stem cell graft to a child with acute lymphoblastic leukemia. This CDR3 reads CASSFTGGETQYF. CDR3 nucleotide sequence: TGTGCCAGCAGCTTTACAGGGGGAGAGACCCAGTACTTC.